A single sample is the source of the 17 T cell receptor beta chains below, sequenced in a study of glioma-infiltrating T cells. Amplification of TCR alpha and beta CDR3 regions from RNA used iRepertoire nested multiplex PCR. TCRdb reprocessed the multiplex PCR reads with MiXCR, giving one entry per CDR3 protein. The table has 95,000 to 150,000 distinct CDR3 sequences, roughly 25% seen once. The specimen was glioma tissue, nonneoplastic brain tissue, or PBMCs (not recorded which). These receptors all stem from a human donor with low-grade glioma or glioblastoma, undergoing nonglioma brain surgery, or in good health (not recorded which).

This clonotype has at least ten counts. The gene calls are TRBV28 and TRBJ2-7; 7 nucleotides match TRBD1. The CDR3 has 14 residues. V was clipped by 5 bases and J by 5 bases; unmatched bases: 9. Germline CDR1 reads MDHEN; CDR2 reads SYDVKM. The CDR3 reads CASSPADRPHEQYF. DNA for the CDR3: TGTGCCAGCAGTCCTGCGGACAGGCCTCACGAGCAGTACTTC.

This clonotype was observed a handful of times. V is TRBV29-1 and J is TRBJ2-7; 12 positions match TRBD1. CDR1 SQVTM and CDR2 ANQGSEA come from the germline V gene. Losses at the gene ends were 6 bases for V and 7 bases for J; bases not matched to a gene: 7. This CDR3 is built from 13 residues. CDR3 sequence: CSVPGQGAGEQYF. CDR3 in DNA: TGCAGCGTCCCGGGACAGGGGGCTGGAGAGCAGTACTTC.

This clonotype was detected ten times or more. The chain recombines TRBV6-1 with TRBJ2-7, with D maybe TRBD1 (6 bases). Per the germline V gene, CDR1 is MNHNS and CDR2 is SASEGT. The CDR3 has 10 residues. The ends were cut back, 10 bases at V and 5 bases at J, with 9 bases in the middle. CDR3 DNA sequence: TGTGCCACAGGGGTCCACGAGCAGTACTTC. This gives the protein CATGVHEQYF.

This clonotype occurred a few times. Since no conserved phenylalanine or tryptophan closes the CDR3, a read error is the likely cause. The chain has TRBV6-2 or TRBV6-3 and TRBJ2-7, with D hard to call. This CDR3 is built from 14 residues. Deletions cut 3 bases from V and 5 bases from J, with 14 bases between. Germline V gene sequence: CDR1 MNHEY, CDR2 SVGEGT. Here the CDR3 reads CASSYLRPRDEQYL. The CDR3 nucleotides read TGTGCCAGCAGTTATCTCCGGCCACGGGACGAGCAGTACCTC.

This clonotype came up many times. This chain links TRBV6-1 with TRBJ1-5; D is perhaps TRBD1 (5 bases). V lost 7 bases to trimming and J lost 6 bases, with 16 bases between them. CDR3 length: 14 amino acids. Germline lookup yields CDR1 MNHNS and CDR2 SASEGT. CDR3 in amino acids: CASTAGKVGQPQHF. As DNA, the CDR3 is TGTGCCAGCACGGCAGGGAAGGTTGGTCAGCCCCAGCATTTT.

Of note for this clonotype: One base away lies a much larger clone, so this may be a sequencing read error. V usage is TRBV29-1 and J usage is TRBJ1-2; D unclear. This CDR3 is 12 amino acids long. Germline lookup yields CDR1 SQVTM and CDR2 ANQGSEA. V shed 7 bases and J shed 8 bases, with 17 bases lying between them. CDR3 coding DNA: TGCAGCGGGGAAGGGAAGGCGGAGGGCTACACCTTC. Amino acid sequence: CSGEGKAEGYTF.

In this sample, this clonotype turned up a few times. V usage is TRBV11-2 and J usage is TRBJ1-5; D gene ambiguous. V was clipped by 3 bases and J by 2 bases, with 11 bases between them. The V gene's germline CDR1 is SGHAT and CDR2 FQNNGV. The CDR3 is 15 residues long. CDR3: CASSFGSGGNQPQHF. In nucleotides, the CDR3 is TGTGCCAGCAGCTTCGGGAGTGGTGGCAATCAGCCCCAGCATTTT.

This clonotype was seen many times. V is TRBV5-1 and J is TRBJ1-1; D is uncertain. The CDR3 has 13 amino acids. Trimming took 2 bases from V and 0 from J, leaving 5 bases between them. Looked up from germline, CDR1 is SGHRS and CDR2 is YFSETQ. The CDR3 sequence: CASSFGLNTEAFF. In nucleotides, the CDR3 is TGCGCCAGCAGCTTTGGGTTGAACACTGAAGCTTTCTTT.

With regard to this clonotype: The germline gene is not matched at one end of the junction; a read error may be the cause. This chain uses TRBV27 with TRBJ2-1; D assignment may be TRBD1 or TRBD2 (6 bases each). The germline V gene has CDR1 MNHEY and CDR2 SMNVEV (reference sequence). The CDR3 is made up of 16 amino acids. CDR3: CASSFDRTPGVGEQLF. The CDR3, as DNA: TGTGCCAGCAGTTTCGACAGGACGCCGGGAGTTGGCGAACAGCTCTTC.

This clonotype was counted ten times or more. The chain couples TRBV27 to TRBJ1-1; no reliable D call. This CDR3 is 18 amino acids long. Germline V lookup: CDR1 MNHEY, CDR2 SMNVEV (reference sequence). V lost 6 bases and J 0 bases, leaving 23 bases between the germline ends. CDR3 sequence: CASSSPGSAKLVNTEAFF. CDR3 DNA sequence: TGTGCCAGCAGCTCCCCCGGGAGCGCTAAATTAGTGAACACTGAAGCTTTCTTT.

This clonotype was recorded many times. V and J are TRBV15 and TRBJ2-1; D possibly corresponds to TRBD2 (6 bases). Germline lookup yields CDR1 LNHNV and CDR2 YYDKDF (reference sequence). The germline V and J ends were trimmed by 1 base and 7 bases, with 11 bases remaining between them. The CDR3 consists of 14 residues. This CDR3 is CATSRAGSRNEQFF. DNA for the CDR3: TGTGCCACCAGCAGAGCCGGGAGCCGGAATGAGCAGTTCTTC.

This clonotype came up a few times. The V gene is TRBV9, the J gene TRBJ2-3; a possible D gene is TRBD2 (7 bases). V lost 4 bases to trimming and J lost 6 bases, with 15 bases between them. The CDR3 spans 14 residues. Per the germline V gene, CDR1 is SGDLS and CDR2 is YYNGEE. The CDR3 nucleotides read TGTGCCAGCAGCTATGGGGGGGCGTACGATACGCAGTATTTT. As protein: CASSYGGAYDTQYF.

This clonotype was seen at least ten times. The CDR3 region is CASSQVRGRGAYEQYF. The CDR3 DNA follows: TGTGCCAGCAGCCAAGTCCGGGGCCGGGGGGCTTACGAGCAGTACTTC. The chain is built from TRBV3-1 and TRBJ2-7; possibly TRBD2 for D (7 bases). V was clipped by 1 base and J by 4 bases, with 17 bases between them. The CDR3 contains 16 residues. The germline gives CDR1 LGHDT, CDR2 YNNKEL (reference sequence).

The chain is built from TRBV7-2 and TRBJ2-2; perhaps TRBD2 as D (6 bases). The CDR3 has 15 amino acids. Germline V gene lookup returns CDR1 SGHTA and CDR2 FQGNSA. The ends were cut back, 4 bases at V and 4 bases at J, with 13 bases in the middle. CDR3 residues: CASSSGLSSTGELFF. CDR3 nucleotide sequence: TGTGCCAGCAGCTCGGGACTGTCGAGCACCGGGGAGCTGTTTTTT.

This clonotype was seen ten or more times. This chain uses TRBV12-3 or TRBV12-4 with TRBJ1-5; 8 nucleotides match TRBD1. V lost 6 bases and J lost 6; bases outside the gene matches: 7. CDR3 length equals 14 residues. This chain's CDR3 is CASSPTGDFQPQHF. As DNA, the CDR3 is TGTGCCAGCAGCCCGACAGGGGATTTTCAGCCCCAGCATTTT.

This clonotype was counted only a few times. The chain combines TRBV5-1 with TRBJ2-1, with unresolved D. This CDR3 is built from 16 residues. Germline assignment: CDR1 SGHRS and CDR2 YFSETQ. V lost 0 bases, J lost 0 bases, and 10 bases lay in between. In DNA form, the CDR3 reads TGCGCCAGCAGCTTGGACGTAGGGTTCTCCTACAATGAGCAGTTCTTC. It specifies CASSLDVGFSYNEQFF.

This clonotype was picked up many times. This rearrangement joins TRBV6-1 to TRBJ2-7; the D gene is possibly TRBD2 (7 bases). Germline V gives CDR1 MNHNS, CDR2 SASEGT. The CDR3 totals 15 residues. V lost 4 bases and J 2 bases, leaving 15 bases between the germline ends. In nucleotides, the CDR3 is TGTGCCAGCAGTGGCACAGCGGGACAAACCTACGAGCAGTACTTC. Protein: CASSGTAGQTYEQYF.